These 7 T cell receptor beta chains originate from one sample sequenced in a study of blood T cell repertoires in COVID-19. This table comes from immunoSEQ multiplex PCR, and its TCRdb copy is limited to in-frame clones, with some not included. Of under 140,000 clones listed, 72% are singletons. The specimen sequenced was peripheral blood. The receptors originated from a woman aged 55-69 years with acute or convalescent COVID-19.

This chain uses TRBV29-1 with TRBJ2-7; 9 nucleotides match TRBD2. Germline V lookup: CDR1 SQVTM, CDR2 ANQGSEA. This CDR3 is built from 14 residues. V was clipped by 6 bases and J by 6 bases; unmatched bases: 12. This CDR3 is CSVAPSGVRGEQYF. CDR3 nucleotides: TGCAGCGTAGCCCCTAGCGGGGTCCGGGGCGAGCAGTACTTC.

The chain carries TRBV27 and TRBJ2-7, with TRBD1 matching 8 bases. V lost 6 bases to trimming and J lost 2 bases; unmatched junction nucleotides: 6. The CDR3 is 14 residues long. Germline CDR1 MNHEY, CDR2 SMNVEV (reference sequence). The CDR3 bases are TGTGCCAGCAGCCTGGGACAGGATACCTACGAGCAGTACTTC. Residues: CASSLGQDTYEQYF.

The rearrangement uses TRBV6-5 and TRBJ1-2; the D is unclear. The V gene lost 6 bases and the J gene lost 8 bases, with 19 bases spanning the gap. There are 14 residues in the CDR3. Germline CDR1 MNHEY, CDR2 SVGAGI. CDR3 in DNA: TGTGCCAGCAGGACCCGAGGGAGGGATGAGGGCTACACCTTC. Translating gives CASRTRGRDEGYTF.

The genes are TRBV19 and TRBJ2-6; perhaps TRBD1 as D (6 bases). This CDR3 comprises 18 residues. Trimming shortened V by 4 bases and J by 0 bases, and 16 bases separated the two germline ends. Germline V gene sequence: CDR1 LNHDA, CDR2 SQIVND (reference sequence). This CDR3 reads CASSTVTGLASGANVLTF. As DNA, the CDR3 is TGTGCCAGTAGTACAGTGACAGGATTGGCCTCTGGGGCCAACGTCCTGACTTTC.

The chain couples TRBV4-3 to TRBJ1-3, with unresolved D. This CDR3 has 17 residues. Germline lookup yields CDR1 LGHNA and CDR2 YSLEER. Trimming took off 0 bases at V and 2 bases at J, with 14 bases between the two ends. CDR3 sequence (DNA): TGCGCCAGCAGCCAAGATCTTACGGGGAGAGCTGGAAACACCATATATTTT. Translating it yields CASSQDLTGRAGNTIYF.

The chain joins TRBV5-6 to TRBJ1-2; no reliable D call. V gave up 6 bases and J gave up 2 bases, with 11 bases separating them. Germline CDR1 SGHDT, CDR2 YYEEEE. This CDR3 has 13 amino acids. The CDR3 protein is CASTGSLNYGYTF. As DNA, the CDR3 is TGTGCCAGCACCGGGTCTTTAAACTATGGCTACACCTTC.

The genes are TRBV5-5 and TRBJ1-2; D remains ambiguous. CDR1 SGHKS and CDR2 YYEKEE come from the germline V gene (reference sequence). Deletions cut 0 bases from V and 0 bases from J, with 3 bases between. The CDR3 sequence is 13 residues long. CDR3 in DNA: TGTGCCAGCAGCTTGGTCACTAACTATGGCTACACCTTC. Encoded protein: CASSLVTNYGYTF.